The 31 T cell receptor beta chains listed next were all sequenced from one sample in a study of cytomegalovirus exposure and HLA in healthy donors. The primer mix had 60 Vbeta and 13 Jbeta primers. Here immunoSEQ multiplex PCR was the method, and the copy in TCRdb shows in-frame clones only, minus some. The repertoire has 40,000 to 50,000 clones, 65% to 80% of them found once; the top ten carry 6.3%. The sequencing input was PBMCs. All receptors come from a man aged 25 to 40 in good health and CMV-seronegative.

This clone was counted only a few times. The chain has TRBV5-4 and TRBJ2-7, with D possibly being TRBD2 (6 bases). V was trimmed by 1 base and J by 5 bases, leaving 10 bases between them. Germline V gene data show CDR1 as SGHNT and CDR2 as YYREEE (reference sequence). The CDR3 contains 13 residues. The CDR3 region is CASSLPGTHEQYF. The DNA of the CDR3 is TGTGCCAGCAGCTTGCCGGGGACTCACGAGCAGTACTTC.

The rearrangement links TRBV30 to TRBJ2-3, with 7 bases identical to TRBD1. This CDR3 is 14 amino acids long. Germline V gives CDR1 GTSNPN, CDR2 SVGIG (reference sequence). V trimming: 2 bases; J trimming: 1 base; junction bases outside the gene matches: 3. The DNA of the CDR3 is TGTGCCTGGAGTCCCGGGACAGGCACAGATACGCAGTATTTT. It is translated as CAWSPGTGTDTQYF.

This chain uses TRBV5-3 with TRBJ2-5; D is undetermined. TRBV5-3 is marked as an open reading frame, function uncertain. Trimming took off 6 bases at V and 3 bases at J, with 18 bases between the two ends. This CDR3 is 15 amino acids long. CDR3 nucleotide sequence: TGTGCCAGAAACCACCATACGTCGGCGGAAGAGACCCAGTACTTC. As protein: CARNHHTSAEETQYF.

The chain combines TRBV5-4 with TRBJ1-1; D gene unclear. CDR1 and CDR2 (germline): SGHNT, YYREEE (reference sequence). V lost 0 bases, J lost 11 bases, and 17 bases lay in between. CDR3 length: 14 amino acids. The CDR3 sequence: CASSLAGAAVEAFF. The CDR3 DNA reads TGTGCCAGCAGCTTGGCCGGAGCGGCAGTGGAGGCTTTCTTT. The whole variable domain, remainder taken from reference TRBV5-4 and TRBJ1-1, is ETGVTQSPTHLIKTRGQQVTLRCSSQSGHNTVSWYQQALGQGPQFIFQYYREEENGRGNFPPRFSGLQFPNYSSELNVNALELDDSALYLCASSLAGAAVEAFFGQGTRLTVV.

This clone occurred once. The gene calls are TRBV27 and TRBJ1-5; D call uncertain. There are 15 residues in the CDR3. With 8 bases removed from V and 1 base from J, the gap between germline ends came to 15 bases. The germline V gene has CDR1 MNHEY and CDR2 SMNVEV (reference sequence). The CDR3 protein is CASEVGRWSNQPQHF. The CDR3 nucleotides are TGTGCCAGCGAAGTGGGCAGGTGGAGCAATCAGCCCCAGCATTTT.

This clone has just a few counts. V is TRBV7-9 and J is TRBJ2-2; perhaps TRBD2 as D (5 bases). The V gene lost 6 bases and the J gene lost 6 bases, with 11 bases spanning the gap. The CDR3 spans 13 residues. CDR1 is SEHNR, CDR2 FQNEAQ, per germline (reference sequence). The CDR3 loop reads CASSRLFPGELFF. The CDR3 nucleotides read TGTGCCAGCAGTAGACTATTTCCCGGGGAGCTGTTTTTT.

The chain employs TRBV7-9 and TRBJ2-1, with D possibly matching TRBD1 (5 bases). Germline CDR1 reads SEHNR; CDR2 reads FQNEAQ (reference sequence). Trimming stripped 3 bases from V and 6 bases from J, with 9 bases between. The CDR3 runs 13 residues. The DNA for the CDR3 is TGTGCCAGCAGCTTTTGGGGCGGCAATGAGCAGTTCTTC. This gives the protein CASSFWGGNEQFF.

This chain uses TRBV30 with TRBJ1-1, with 7 bases matching TRBD1. With 0 bases clipped from V and 6 bases from J, the junction kept 16 bases outside the gene matches. The CDR3 loop spans 17 amino acids. Germline V gives CDR1 GTSNPN, CDR2 SVGIG (reference sequence). The CDR3 bases are TGTGCCTGGAGTGTAGGTGTTGCGGGACAGACTTTCTCTGAAGCTTTCTTT. Protein sequence: CAWSVGVAGQTFSEAFF.

The table lists this clone with a few counts. The genes are TRBV19 and TRBJ2-7; D is ambiguous. V lost 3 bases, J lost 1 base, and 7 bases lay in between. Looked up from germline, CDR1 is LNHDA and CDR2 is SQIVND (reference sequence). The CDR3 length is 13 residues. CDR3 loop: CASSIRMSYEQYF. In DNA form, the CDR3 reads TGTGCCAGTAGTATTAGAATGTCCTACGAGCAGTACTTC.

The sample holds a few counts of this clone. The chain has TRBV6-5 and TRBJ2-5; D possibly corresponds to TRBD2 (7 bases). The V end was cut by 4 bases, the J end by 11 bases, with 17 bases between. The germline gives CDR1 MNHEY, CDR2 SVGAGI. The CDR3 is 13 amino acids. CDR3 in amino acids: CASSSGGAGKQYF. The CDR3 nucleotides are TGTGCCAGCAGTTCGGGGGGCGCCGGAAAGCAGTACTTC.

The chain combines TRBV6-1 with TRBJ2-1; a weak D match, TRBD2 (6 bases). The CDR3 consists of 16 residues. Germline V gene sequence: CDR1 MNHNS, CDR2 SASEGT. V gave up 0 bases and J gave up 1 base, with 10 bases separating them. The CDR3 spells CASSEADGGSYNEQFF. The CDR3 bases are TGTGCCAGCAGTGAAGCAGACGGGGGATCCTACAATGAGCAGTTCTTC.

The rearrangement uses TRBV19 and TRBJ1-5; 8 bases fit TRBD1. The CDR3 sequence is 14 residues long. Germline values: CDR1 LNHDA, CDR2 SQIVND (reference sequence). V was clipped by 5 bases and J by 2 bases; unmatched bases: 2. CDR3 nucleotides: TGTGCCAGTAGTCAGGGGGCCGGCAATCAGCCCCAGCATTTT. The encoded protein is CASSQGAGNQPQHF.

The genes are TRBV2 and TRBJ2-7; TRBD2 matches 13 bases. CDR3 length: 16 amino acids. V was clipped by 6 bases and J by 3 bases; unmatched bases: 8. Germline assignment: CDR1 SNHLY and CDR2 FYNNEI. This CDR3 is CASRRGLAGSLYEQYF. The DNA of the CDR3 is TGTGCCAGCAGAAGGGGACTAGCGGGAAGTCTCTACGAGCAGTACTTC.

The rearrangement uses TRBV29-1 and TRBJ2-6; D possibly corresponds to TRBD1 (6 bases). V was shortened by 7 bases and J by 10 bases, with 11 bases between the two germline ends. The CDR3 loop spans 11 amino acids. Germline V gene lookup returns CDR1 SQVTM and CDR2 ANQGSEA. Here the CDR3 DNA reads TGCAGCGGGGAGACAGGAAACGTCCTGACTTTC. Its translation: CSGETGNVLTF.

This rearrangement joins TRBV6-1 to TRBJ1-5, with TRBD1 as a possible D gene (6 bases). Trimming shortened V by 6 bases and J by 3 bases, and 12 bases separated the two germline ends. The CDR3 is made up of 14 amino acids. CDR1 MNHNS and CDR2 SASEGT come from the germline V gene. CDR3 nucleotide sequence: TGTGCCAGCAGCTCCCGGGACAACAATCAGCCCCAGCATTTT. This encodes CASSSRDNNQPQHF.

This clone was picked up a small number of times. V usage is TRBV6-1 and J usage is TRBJ2-1, with a tentative D call TRBD1 (5 bases). Germline CDR1 is MNHNS and CDR2 is SASEGT. V was shortened by 0 bases and J by 12 bases, with 12 bases between the two germline ends. This CDR3 is 13 amino acids long. Here the CDR3 DNA reads TGTGCCAGCAGTGAAGCGCCAGGGTTAGGGCAGTTCTTC. Protein product: CASSEAPGLGQFF.

CDR3 DNA: TGTGCCAGCAACCAGCGGGGGGATGGGGCCGGGGAGCTGTTTTTT. It yields the protein CASNQRGDGAGELFF. The chain is built from TRBV19 and TRBJ2-2, with 9 bases matching TRBD2. The V gene's germline CDR1 is LNHDA and CDR2 SQIVND (reference sequence). CDR3 length equals 15 residues. V gave up 9 bases and J gave up 6 bases; unmatched junction bases: 11.

This clone came up once. The chain employs TRBV6-1 and TRBJ1-1; 7 nucleotides agree with TRBD1. CDR1 MNHNS and CDR2 SASEGT come from the germline V gene. Trimming removed 5 bases from V and 1 base from J; junction bases left unmatched: 4. The CDR3 extends over 14 amino acids. In nucleotides, the CDR3 is TGTGCCAGCAGTCGTACAGGGGAGAACACTGAAGCTTTCTTT. It translates to CASSRTGENTEAFF.

The chain carries TRBV19 and TRBJ2-5; TRBD2 matches 8 bases. With 5 bases clipped from V and 7 bases from J, the junction kept 3 bases outside the gene matches. CDR3 length equals 12 residues. From germline, CDR1 is LNHDA and CDR2 SQIVND (reference sequence). CDR3 loop: CASSWLAGTQYF. The CDR3 region has the DNA TGTGCCAGTAGTTGGCTAGCGGGGACCCAGTACTTC.

The chain combines TRBV5-1 with TRBJ2-5, with 9 positions matching TRBD2. CDR3 length: 16 amino acids. With V trimmed by 3 bases and J by 2 bases, 8 bases remained unmatched. CDR1 and CDR2 (germline): SGHRS, YFSETQ. CDR3 nucleotides: TGCGCCAGCAGCTCCCAAAGCGGGAGGCTTCAAGAGACCCAGTACTTC. Its protein product is CASSSQSGRLQETQYF.

This rearrangement joins TRBV5-1 to TRBJ2-1, with D possibly being TRBD2 (5 bases). This CDR3 comprises 13 residues. Germline values: CDR1 SGHRS, CDR2 YFSETQ. Trimming stripped 4 bases from V and 2 bases from J, with 7 bases between. The CDR3 DNA reads as TGCGCCAGCAGCCCGGGGACCTACAATGAGCAGTTCTTC. This encodes CASSPGTYNEQFF.

V and J are TRBV30 and TRBJ1-2; possibly TRBD1 for D (6 bases). Per germline, CDR1 GTSNPN and CDR2 SVGIG (reference sequence). Trimming removed 3 bases from V and 1 base from J, with 18 bases in between. The CDR3 has 16 amino acids. The CDR3 is CAWSQTRGGINYGYTF. In DNA, the CDR3 is TGTGCCTGGAGCCAAACGAGGGGGGGGATTAACTATGGCTACACCTTC.

V usage is TRBV12-5 and J usage is TRBJ2-5, with 14 bases matching TRBD2. Germline-derived CDR1 and CDR2 are LGHNT and FRNRAP. V was clipped by 1 base and J by 3 bases; unmatched bases: 1. The CDR3 is made up of 16 amino acids. CDR3 region: CASGLGTSGGKETQYF. The CDR3 DNA sequence: TGTGCTAGTGGTTTGGGGACTAGCGGGGGGAAAGAGACCCAGTACTTC.

The chain couples TRBV6-1 to TRBJ1-1; D is possibly TRBD1 (6 bases). The germline V gene encodes CDR1 MNHNS and CDR2 SASEGT. This CDR3 is 16 amino acids long. Trimming pared 0 bases from V and 0 bases from J, leaving 11 bases between. CDR3 nucleotides: TGTGCCAGCAGTGAAGCGCTCAGGGGAATGAACACTGAAGCTTTCTTT. It specifies CASSEALRGMNTEAFF.

The chain couples TRBV6-5 to TRBJ2-3; D gene ambiguous. The CDR3 has 12 residues. Germline V gene sequence: CDR1 MNHEY, CDR2 SVGAGI. Deletions cut 5 bases from V and 2 bases from J, with 5 bases between. CDR3 bases: TGTGCCAGCAGTCAGGACACAGATACGCAGTATTTT. This encodes CASSQDTDTQYF.

CDR3 DNA: TGTGCCAGCAGTGAATCCCAGGGAAGCCCCTACGAGCAGTACTTC. This translates into CASSESQGSPYEQYF. The chain carries TRBV6-1 and TRBJ2-7; the D gene is possibly TRBD1 (5 bases). The CDR3 is 15 amino acids. CDR1 MNHNS and CDR2 SASEGT come from the germline V gene. Trimming stripped 2 bases from V and 2 bases from J, with 13 bases between.

The chain joins TRBV2 to TRBJ2-7; 9 nucleotides align to TRBD1. The V segment lost 6 bases and the J segment 3 bases; nucleotides outside the gene matches: 0. Germline lookup yields CDR1 SNHLY and CDR2 FYNNEI. The CDR3 loop spans 12 amino acids. CDR3 bases: TGTGCCAGCAGGGGACAGGGCTACGAGCAGTACTTC. Translated: CASRGQGYEQYF.

V gene TRBV4-2 combines with J gene TRBJ2-5, with a tentative D call TRBD2 (5 bases). CDR3 length: 14 residues. Looked up from germline, CDR1 is LGHNA and CDR2 is YNFKEQ. Trimming pared 4 bases from V and 1 base from J, leaving 10 bases between. The chain's CDR3 is CASSLAPSQETQYF. The CDR3 nucleotides read TGTGCCAGCAGCCTAGCGCCCTCCCAAGAGACCCAGTACTTC.

This clone was observed a single time. The V and J genes are TRBV18 and TRBJ2-3; TRBD2 is a possible D gene (5 bases). The CDR3 consists of 15 residues. Germline CDR1 reads KGHSH; CDR2 reads LQKENI. The V end lost 0 bases, the J end lost 4 bases, and 11 bases lay between the germline ends. CDR3 loop: CASSPPVGNSDTQYF. The CDR3 nucleotides read TGTGCCAGCTCACCACCTGTCGGGAACTCAGATACGCAGTATTTT.

The chain links TRBV30 to TRBJ1-4; D might be TRBD1 (5 bases). V lost 0 bases to trimming and J lost 8 bases, with 16 bases between them. Germline-derived CDR1 and CDR2 are GTSNPN and SVGIG (reference sequence). The CDR3 sequence is 15 residues long. The CDR3 is CAWSVVAGRGEKLFF. DNA for the CDR3: TGTGCCTGGAGTGTGGTGGCGGGACGCGGGGAAAAACTGTTTTTT.

The J gene is TRBJ2-4, the V gene TRBV5-4, with D uncertain. The germline CDR1 and CDR2 sequences are SGHNT and YYREEE (reference sequence). The CDR3 totals 13 residues. V lost 0 bases and J lost 15, with 16 bases in between. The CDR3 loop is CASSLDTGGMWYF. In DNA form, the CDR3 reads TGTGCCAGCAGCTTGGACACCGGCGGAATGTGGTACTTC.